The sample holds one count of the clone carrying this TCR beta chain. The CDR3 is made up of 14 amino acids. V gave up 7 bases and J gave up 7 bases; unmatched junction bases: 6. Germline V gene sequence: CDR1 MNHNY, CDR2 SVGAGI (reference sequence). Only in-frame clones appear in the TCRdb table, and some are missing; sequencing was by immunoSEQ multiplex PCR. The sample yields about 160,000 clones, around four fifths seen once. The source of the sample is a study of cytomegalovirus exposure and HLA in healthy donors. The chain is built from TRBV6-6 and TRBJ2-7; 14 bases match TRBD2. Specimen: PBMCs. The clonotype comes from a man aged 25-45 years in good health and CMV-seropositive. CDR3 nucleotide sequence: TGTGCCAGCACCCGGACTAGCGGGGGGAGTGAGCAGTACTTC. This encodes CASTRTSGGSEQYF.